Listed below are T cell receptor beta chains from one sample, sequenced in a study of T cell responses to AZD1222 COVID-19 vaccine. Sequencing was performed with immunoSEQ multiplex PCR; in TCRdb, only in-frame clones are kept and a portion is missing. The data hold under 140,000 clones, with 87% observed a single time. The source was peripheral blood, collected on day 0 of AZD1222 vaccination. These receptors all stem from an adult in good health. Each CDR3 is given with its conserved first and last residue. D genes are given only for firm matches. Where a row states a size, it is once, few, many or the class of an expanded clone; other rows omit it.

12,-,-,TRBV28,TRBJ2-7,TGTGCCAGCAGTCCCGGACTGTACGAGCAGTACTTC,CASSPGLYEQYF
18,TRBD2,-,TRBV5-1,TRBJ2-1,TGCGCCAGCAGCTTTAGCGGGGGGGTAGTCACTGTCGACAATGAGCAGTTCTTC,CASSFSGGVVTVDNEQFF
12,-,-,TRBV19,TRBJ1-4,TGTGCCAGTAGTAGGGGCAGAGAAAAACTGTTTTTT,CASSRGREKLFF
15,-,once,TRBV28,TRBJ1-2,TGTGCCAGCAGTTTTTCATATGCGGCAGTGGGTGGCTACACCTTC,CASSFSYAAVGGYTF
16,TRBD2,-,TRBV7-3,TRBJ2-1,TGTGCCAGCAGCTTAACGCTAGCGGGATCCTACAATGAGCAGTTCTTC,CASSLTLAGSYNEQFF
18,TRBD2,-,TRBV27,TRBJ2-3,TGTGCCAGCAGTCGTAGGTTCGCTAGCGGGATTAGCACAGATACGCAGTATTTT,CASSRRFASGISTDTQYF
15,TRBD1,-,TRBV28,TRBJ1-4,TGTGCCAGCAGAAGATCCGGGACAGGGGAAGAAAAACTGTTTTTT,CASRRSGTGEEKLFF
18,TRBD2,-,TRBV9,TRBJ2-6,TGTGCCAGCAGCGCTCCTAGCGGGGGGCAGTCGTGGGCCAACGTCCTGACTTTC,CASSAPSGGQSWANVLTF
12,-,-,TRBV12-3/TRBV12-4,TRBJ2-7,TGTGCCAGCAGGCAGACAGTCTACGAGCAGTACTTC,CASRQTVYEQYF
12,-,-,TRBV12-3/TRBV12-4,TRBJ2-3,TGTGCCAGCATTAGGGACACAGATACGCAGTATTTT,CASIRDTDTQYF
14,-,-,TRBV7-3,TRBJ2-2,TGTGCCAGCACCACAGTTCCGAGCACCGGGGAGCTGTTTTTT,CASTTVPSTGELFF
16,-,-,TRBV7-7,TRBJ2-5,TGTGCTAGCAGCCGAGCCCCCGGAGCTCAACAAGAGACCCAGTACTTC,CASSRAPGAQQETQYF
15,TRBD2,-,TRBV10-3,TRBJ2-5,TGTGCCATCAGTGAACCCCATACTAGCGCGGAGACCCAGTACTTC,CAISEPHTSAETQYF
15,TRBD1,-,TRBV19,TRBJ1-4,TGTGCCAGTAGTATAGCGAGGGGGCCTAATGAAAAACTGTTTTTT,CASSIARGPNEKLFF
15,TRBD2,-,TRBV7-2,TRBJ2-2,TGTGCCAGCAGAGTGGGAGCGGGGGGGTCCGGGGAGCTGTTTTTT,CASRVGAGGSGELFF
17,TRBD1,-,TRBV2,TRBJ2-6,TGTGCCAGCAGCCTACAGGGGTGGGCTTCTGGGGCCAACGTCCTGACTTTC,CASSLQGWASGANVLTF
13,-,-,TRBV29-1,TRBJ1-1,TGCAGCGTCGCCGGGACGCTAGGCACTGAAGCTTTCTTT,CSVAGTLGTEAFF
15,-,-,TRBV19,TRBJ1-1,TGTGCCAGTAGTATGAGCGGGGCCCCCGGCACTGAAGCTTTCTTT,CASSMSGAPGTEAFF
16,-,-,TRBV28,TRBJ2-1,TGTGCCAGCAGTTCCCCCGGAAGGGGGGCCAAAAATGAGCAGTTCTTC,CASSSPGRGAKNEQFF